This T cell receptor (beta chain) was profiled in a study of blood T cell repertoires in COVID-19. Looking at the study overall: From T cells, B-cell-depleted T cells, or PBMCs came the material, which was cDNA or gDNA.

This clone came up a few times. This table comes from immunoSEQ multiplex PCR, and its TCRdb copy is limited to in-frame clones, with some not included. Of 100,000 to 150,000 clones listed, approximately 74% were seen once; the top ten hold approximately 2%. CDR1 SGDLS and CDR2 YYNGEE come from the germline V gene. Trimming shortened V by 0 bases and J by 2 bases, and 16 bases separated the two germline ends. This CDR3 comprises 17 residues. The sequencing input was peripheral blood. The rearrangement joins TRBV9 to TRBJ2-3, with a tentative D call TRBD2 (7 bases). This receptor was obtained from a woman in her sixties or seventies with acute or convalescent COVID-19. The CDR3 is CASSVAARAGATDTQYF. CDR3 coding DNA: TGTGCCAGCAGCGTAGCGGCCCGGGCGGGGGCCACAGATACGCAGTATTTT.